The next 22 T cell receptor beta chains were all read from a single sample in a study of cytomegalovirus exposure and HLA in healthy donors. The PCR contained 60 Vbeta and 13 Jbeta primers. The protocol was immunoSEQ multiplex PCR, while the TCRdb copy is restricted to in-frame clones and leaves out a portion. With around 190,000 clones in the sample, the ten largest clones hold under 1%. Sequencing input: PBMCs. The origin of the receptors is a woman aged 25 to 39 in good health and CMV-seropositive.

This chain joins TRBV6-1 and TRBJ2-5; possibly TRBD1 for D (5 bases). This CDR3 region has 13 residues. CDR1 is MNHNS and CDR2 is SASEGT in the germline V gene. The germline V and J ends were trimmed by 3 bases and 7 bases, with 12 bases remaining between them. CDR3 DNA sequence: TGTGCCAGCAGTGAGGCCGATAGGGGGACCCAGTACTTC. This sequence encodes CASSEADRGTQYF.

The V call is TRBV4-1, the J call TRBJ2-3; maybe TRBD2 (5 bases). Germline assignment: CDR1 MGHRA and CDR2 YSYEKL. The CDR3 spans 14 residues. The ends were cut back, 1 base at V and 1 base at J, with 6 bases in the middle. Here the CDR3 DNA reads TGCGCCAGCAGCCAAGGGACTGGCACAGATACGCAGTATTTT. Its protein product is CASSQGTGTDTQYF.

V gene TRBV6-5 combines with J gene TRBJ2-1; 9 bases are a match to TRBD2. Germline V gene data show CDR1 as MNHEY and CDR2 as SVGAGI. V trimming: 6 bases; J trimming: 8 bases; junction bases outside the gene matches: 8. This CDR3 comprises 14 residues. The DNA of the CDR3 is TGTGCCAGCAGCCCCCGGGTAGCGGGAGATGAGCAGTTCTTC. Translating gives CASSPRVAGDEQFF.

The chain is built from TRBV4-1 and TRBJ1-2; D uncertain. The CDR3 totals 15 residues. Germline V gives CDR1 MGHRA, CDR2 YSYEKL. Trimming shortened V by 6 bases and J by 4 bases, and 18 bases separated the two germline ends. The CDR3 region is CASRQTLRVGYGYTF. The CDR3 nucleotides read TGCGCCAGCAGACAAACTTTGAGGGTGGGCTATGGCTACACCTTC.

The CDR3 nucleotides read TGTGCCAGTACCTTTCGACAGGGGTACACTGAAGCTTTCTTT. It is translated as CASTFRQGYTEAFF. This rearrangement joins TRBV19 to TRBJ1-1; TRBD1 agrees at 8 bases. This CDR3 comprises 14 residues. V lost 7 bases, J lost 3 bases, and 7 bases stayed unmatched. Germline CDR1 reads LNHDA; CDR2 reads SQIVND (reference sequence).

The chain uses TRBV18 and TRBJ1-2; 8 bases line up with TRBD1. The germline V gene encodes CDR1 KGHSH and CDR2 LQKENI. V lost 3 bases, J lost 4 bases, and 4 bases stayed unmatched. There are 14 residues in the CDR3. The DNA for the CDR3 is TGTGCCAGCTCACCTTTACAGGGGGGCTATGGCTACACCTTC. Protein sequence: CASSPLQGGYGYTF. The full variable domain, completed using reference TRBV18 and TRBJ1-2, is NAGVMQNPRHLVRRRGQEARLRCSPMKGHSHVYWYRQLPEEGLKFMVYLQKENIIDESGMPKERFSAEFPKEGPSILRIQQVVRGDSAAYFCASSPLQGGYGYTFGSGTRLTVV.

This rearrangement joins TRBV9 to TRBJ2-7, with D possibly matching TRBD2 (6 bases). CDR1 and CDR2 from the germline V gene are SGDLS and YYNGEE. V lost 0 bases, J lost 6 bases, and 13 bases lay in between. CDR3 length: 14 residues. The CDR3, as DNA: TGTGCCAGCAGCGTAGGAGATAGGAGGGCCGAGCAGTACTTC. Translating it yields CASSVGDRRAEQYF.

About this clone: This specimen includes other DNA sequences encoding the same CDR3. This sequence joins TRBV28 and TRBJ2-7; D unclear. Trimming stripped 3 bases from V and 4 bases from J, with 7 bases between. The V gene's germline CDR1 is MDHEN and CDR2 SYDVKM. This CDR3 has 12 amino acids. In DNA, the CDR3 is TGTGCCAGCAGTTTCTCCCGTTACGAGCAGTACTTC. Translation: CASSFSRYEQYF.

The rearrangement joins TRBV25-1 to TRBJ2-7, with D uncertain. This CDR3 spans 12 amino acids. Germline V gene lookup returns CDR1 MGHDK and CDR2 SYGVNS. V lost 4 bases and J 4 bases, leaving 8 bases between the germline ends. The CDR3 is CASSGALYEQYF. CDR3 DNA sequence: TGTGCCAGCAGTGGGGCCTTGTACGAGCAGTACTTC.

The rearrangement joins TRBV25-1 to TRBJ1-1; tentatively, D is TRBD1 (6 bases). V was pared by 6 bases and J by 0 bases, with 11 bases between. Germline loops: CDR1 MGHDK, CDR2 SYGVNS. The CDR3 is 14 amino acids. The CDR3 here is CASSAGTMNTEAFF. Here the CDR3 DNA reads TGTGCCAGCAGCGCCGGGACAATGAACACTGAAGCTTTCTTT.

The V and J genes are TRBV4-1 and TRBJ1-1; D not certain. From germline, CDR1 is MGHRA and CDR2 YSYEKL. The CDR3 loop spans 15 amino acids. V was pared by 0 bases and J by 3 bases, with 11 bases between. This chain's CDR3 is CASSQDEGSDTEAFF. The CDR3 DNA reads as TGCGCCAGCAGCCAAGATGAGGGTTCTGACACTGAAGCTTTCTTT.

The CDR3 nucleotides read TGCAGCGTTGTGTTAAGCGTTGAGCAGTACTTC. It codes for CSVVLSVEQYF. The chain couples TRBV29-1 to TRBJ2-7; D not resolved. Germline CDR1 SQVTM, CDR2 ANQGSEA. The ends were cut back, 4 bases at V and 7 bases at J, with 11 bases in the middle. This CDR3 contains 11 residues.

This chain links TRBV21-1 with TRBJ2-7; the table's TRBD2 call for D was not verified on the DNA. TRBV21-1 is recorded as a pseudogene. The CDR3 has 22 residues. CDR3 nucleotides: TGTGCCAGCAGCAAAGTGGGGAAAACTACAGGGACTAGCGGGAGGGCGGCCTACGAGCAGTACTTC. Protein: CASSKVGKTTGTSGRAAYEQYF.

V gene TRBV7-9 combines with J gene TRBJ1-1, with 10 bases aligning to TRBD1. Germline V gives CDR1 SEHNR, CDR2 FQNEAQ (reference sequence). This CDR3 region has 13 residues. After removal of 3 bases from V and 11 bases from J, the junction contained 6 bases not matched to a gene. CDR3 protein: CASSFSDRGVAFF. In DNA, the CDR3 is TGTGCCAGCAGCTTTTCGGACAGGGGGGTGGCTTTCTTT.

V is TRBV6-1 and J is TRBJ1-2, with 10 bases identical to TRBD1. V gave up 5 bases and J gave up 6 bases; unmatched junction bases: 9. Per germline, CDR1 MNHNS and CDR2 SASEGT. The CDR3 runs 15 residues. The CDR3 DNA follows: TGTGCCAGCAGTTCACCCGGACAGGGGGTCCATGGCTACACCTTC. It codes for CASSSPGQGVHGYTF.

The rearrangement uses TRBV18 and TRBJ1-3; no firm D call. The V gene lost 0 bases and the J gene lost 0 bases, with 9 bases spanning the gap. The CDR3 is made up of 16 amino acids. Per germline, CDR1 KGHSH and CDR2 LQKENI. The CDR3 sequence: CASSPPNRSSGNTIYF. The CDR3 DNA sequence: TGTGCCAGCTCACCACCGAACCGCAGCTCTGGAAACACCATATATTTT.

CDR3 DNA: TGTGCCATCAGTGAGGGGGGGAGGAAATCGAACACTGAAGCTTTCTTT. Protein product: CAISEGGRKSNTEAFF. The chain is built from TRBV10-3 and TRBJ1-1, with a tentative D call TRBD1 (5 bases). Looked up from germline, CDR1 is ENHRY and CDR2 is SYGVKD. CDR3 length: 16 amino acids. Trimming removed 2 bases at V and 1 base at J, with 14 bases between.

The V and J genes are TRBV2 and TRBJ2-5, with D perhaps matching TRBD1 (6 bases). The germline gives CDR1 SNHLY, CDR2 FYNNEI. CDR3 size: 13 residues. V was clipped by 3 bases and J by 6 bases, with 11 bases between them. The CDR3: CASSDGRGKTQYF. In DNA, the CDR3 is TGTGCCAGCAGTGATGGCAGGGGAAAGACCCAGTACTTC.

CDR3 residues: CASSEIAGGFGQFF. In nucleotides, the CDR3 is TGTGCCAGCAGTGAGATAGCGGGTGGCTTTGGGCAGTTCTTC. This chain joins TRBV2 and TRBJ2-1; 7 nucleotides agree with TRBD2. V shed 3 bases and J 12 bases; nucleotides not matched to a gene: 11. The CDR3 runs 14 residues. The V gene's germline CDR1 is SNHLY and CDR2 FYNNEI.

The chain links TRBV11-2 to TRBJ1-3, with D uncertain. Between the trimmed V and J ends, which lost 5 bases and 9 bases, there was a span of 14 bases. CDR1 and CDR2 (germline): SGHAT, FQNNGV. The CDR3 covers 13 residues. The CDR3 loop reads CASSPGEVTTIYF. As DNA, the CDR3 is TGTGCCAGCAGCCCCGGGGAGGTCACCACCATATATTTT. Full variable domain (outside the CDR3, taken from reference TRBV11-2 and TRBJ1-3): EAGVAQSPRYKIIEKRQSVAFWCNPISGHATLYWYQQILGQGPKLLIQFQNNGVVDDSQLPKDRFSAERLKGVDSTLKIQPAKLEDSAVYLCASSPGEVTTIYFGEGSWLTVV.

The chain joins TRBV5-1 to TRBJ1-3; tentative D call: TRBD1 (6 bases). The CDR3 spans 15 residues. Germline V gene lookup returns CDR1 SGHRS and CDR2 YFSETQ. Deletions cut 2 bases from V and 0 bases from J, with 9 bases between. The DNA for the CDR3 is TGCGCCAGCAGCTTTAACAGGGCCTCTGGAAACACCATATATTTT. This sequence encodes CASSFNRASGNTIYF.

Concerning this clone itself: In the same sample, other DNA sequences code for this CDR3. The chain employs TRBV27 and TRBJ2-1; perhaps TRBD2 as D (6 bases). Trimming pared 7 bases from V and 1 base from J, leaving 11 bases between. This CDR3 is built from 14 residues. Germline V gene data show CDR1 as MNHEY and CDR2 as SMNVEV (reference sequence). The CDR3 protein is CASTPGGSYNEQFF. CDR3 coding DNA: TGTGCCAGCACCCCCGGGGGATCCTACAATGAGCAGTTCTTC.